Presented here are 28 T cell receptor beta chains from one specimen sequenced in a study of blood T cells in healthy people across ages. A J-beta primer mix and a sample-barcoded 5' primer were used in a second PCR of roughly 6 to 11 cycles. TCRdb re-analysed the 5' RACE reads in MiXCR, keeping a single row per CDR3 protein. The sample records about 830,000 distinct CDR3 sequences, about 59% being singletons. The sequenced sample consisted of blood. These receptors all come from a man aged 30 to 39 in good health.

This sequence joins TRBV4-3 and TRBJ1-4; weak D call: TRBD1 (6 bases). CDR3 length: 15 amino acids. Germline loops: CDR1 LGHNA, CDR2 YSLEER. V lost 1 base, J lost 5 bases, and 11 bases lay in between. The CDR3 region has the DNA TGCGCCAGCAGCCAAGTGACAGGACGGAATGAAAAACTGTTTTTT. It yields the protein CASSQVTGRNEKLFF.

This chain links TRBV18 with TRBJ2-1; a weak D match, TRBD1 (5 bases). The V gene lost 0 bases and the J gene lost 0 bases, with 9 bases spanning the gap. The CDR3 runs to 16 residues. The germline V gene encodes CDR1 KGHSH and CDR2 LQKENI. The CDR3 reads CASSPPSRGSYNEQFF. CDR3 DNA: TGTGCCAGCTCACCACCGAGTAGGGGCTCCTACAATGAGCAGTTCTTC.

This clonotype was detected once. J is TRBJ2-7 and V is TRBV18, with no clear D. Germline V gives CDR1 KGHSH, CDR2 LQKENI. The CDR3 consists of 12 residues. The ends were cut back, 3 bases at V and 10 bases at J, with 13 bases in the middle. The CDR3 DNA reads TGTGCCAGCTCACCTGGTAGGCTCGCCCAGTACTTC. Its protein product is CASSPGRLAQYF. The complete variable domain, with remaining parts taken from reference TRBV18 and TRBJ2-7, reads NAGVMQNPRHLVRRRGQEARLRCSPMKGHSHVYWYRQLPEEGLKFMVYLQKENIIDESGMPKERFSAEFPKEGPSILRIQQVVRGDSAAYFCASSPGRLAQYFGPGTRLTVT.

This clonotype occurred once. CDR3 loop: CASSLAGSGPSYNEQFF. Written as DNA, the CDR3 is TGTGCCAGCAGCTTGGCAGGTAGCGGGCCCTCCTACAATGAGCAGTTCTTC. J is TRBJ2-1 and V is TRBV5-6; 7 bases are shared with TRBD2. Germline V CDR1 and CDR2: SGHDT, YYEEEE. The CDR3 is 17 amino acids. After removal of 0 bases from V and 0 bases from J, the junction contained 6 bases not matched to a gene.

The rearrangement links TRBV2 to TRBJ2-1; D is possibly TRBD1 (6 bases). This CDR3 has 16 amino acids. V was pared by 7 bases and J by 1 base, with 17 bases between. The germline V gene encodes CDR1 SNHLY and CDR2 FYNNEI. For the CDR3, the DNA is TGTGCCAGCACCTCCAAGAGGCAGGGGTCCTACAATGAGCAGTTCTTC. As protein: CASTSKRQGSYNEQFF.

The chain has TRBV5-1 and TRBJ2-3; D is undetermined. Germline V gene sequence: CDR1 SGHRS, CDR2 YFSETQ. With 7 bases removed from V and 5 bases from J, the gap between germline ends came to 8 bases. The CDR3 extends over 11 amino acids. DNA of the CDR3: TGCGCCAGCGGCCCAGGAGATACGCAGTATTTT. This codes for CASGPGDTQYF.

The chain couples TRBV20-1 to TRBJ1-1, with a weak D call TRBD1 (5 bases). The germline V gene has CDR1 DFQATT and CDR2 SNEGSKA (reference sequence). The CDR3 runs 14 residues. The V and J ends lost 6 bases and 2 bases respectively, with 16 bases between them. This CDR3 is CSAPPQGTNTEAFF. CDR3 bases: TGCAGTGCCCCGCCCCAGGGTACCAACACTGAAGCTTTCTTT.

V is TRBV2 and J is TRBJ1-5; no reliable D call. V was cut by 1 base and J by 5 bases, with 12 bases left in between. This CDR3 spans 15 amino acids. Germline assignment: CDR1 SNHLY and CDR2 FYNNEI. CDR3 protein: CASSEGAAQHQPQHF. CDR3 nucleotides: TGTGCCAGCAGTGAAGGGGCCGCTCAGCATCAGCCCCAGCATTTT.

CDR3 nucleotide sequence: TGTGCCAGCAGCCCCCCAGGGGGGAACACTGAAGCTTTCTTT. This gives the protein CASSPPGGNTEAFF. V and J are TRBV3-1 and TRBJ1-1, with 7 positions matching TRBD1. Trimming cost V 4 bases and J 1 base; bases outside gene matches: 3. The CDR3 length is 14 residues. The germline CDR1 and CDR2 sequences are LGHDT and YNNKEL (reference sequence).

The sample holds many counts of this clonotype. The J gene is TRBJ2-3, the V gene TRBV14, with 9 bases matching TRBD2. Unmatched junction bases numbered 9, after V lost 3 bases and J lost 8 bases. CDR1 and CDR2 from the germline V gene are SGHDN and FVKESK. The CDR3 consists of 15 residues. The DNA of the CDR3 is TGTGCCAGCAGCCAGGGACTAGCTAGAGGCTCTACGCAGTATTTT. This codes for CASSQGLARGSTQYF.

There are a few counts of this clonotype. For the CDR3, the DNA is TGTGCCAGCAGTAGAAACAGGGGCAATGAGCAGTACTTC. This translates into CASSRNRGNEQYF. The chain is built from TRBV2 and TRBJ2-4, with 7 bases identical to TRBD1. The junction had 11 bases not matched to a gene; V was cut back by 5 bases and J by 13 bases. The CDR3 consists of 13 residues. Germline CDR1 reads SNHLY; CDR2 reads FYNNEI.

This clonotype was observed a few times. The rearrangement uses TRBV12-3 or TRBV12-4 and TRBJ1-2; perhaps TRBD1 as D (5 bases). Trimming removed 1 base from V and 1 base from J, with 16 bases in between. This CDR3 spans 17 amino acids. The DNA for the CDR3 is TGTGCCAGCAGTTTAGGAGGGGTGGGACTATATAACTATGGCTACACCTTC. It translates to CASSLGGVGLYNYGYTF.

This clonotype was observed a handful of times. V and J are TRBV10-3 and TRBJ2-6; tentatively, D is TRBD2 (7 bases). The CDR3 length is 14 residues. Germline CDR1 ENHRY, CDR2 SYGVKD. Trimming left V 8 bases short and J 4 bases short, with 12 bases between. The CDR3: CAIYGGRGANVLTF. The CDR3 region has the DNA TGTGCCATCTACGGGGGGCGAGGGGCCAACGTCCTGACTTTC.

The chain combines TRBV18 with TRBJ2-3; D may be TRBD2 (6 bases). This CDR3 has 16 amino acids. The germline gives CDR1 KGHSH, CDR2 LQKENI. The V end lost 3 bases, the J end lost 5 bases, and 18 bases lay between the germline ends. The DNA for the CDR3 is TGTGCCAGCTCACCCCCACTAGTGGGGGGTGGAGATACGCAGTATTTT. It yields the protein CASSPPLVGGGDTQYF.

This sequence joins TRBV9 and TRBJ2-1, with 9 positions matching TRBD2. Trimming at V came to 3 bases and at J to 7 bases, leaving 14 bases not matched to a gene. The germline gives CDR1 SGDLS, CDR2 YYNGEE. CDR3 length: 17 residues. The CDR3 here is CASSAWAGGQSENEQFF. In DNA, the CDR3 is TGTGCCAGCAGCGCGTGGGCGGGGGGGCAAAGCGAAAATGAGCAGTTCTTC.

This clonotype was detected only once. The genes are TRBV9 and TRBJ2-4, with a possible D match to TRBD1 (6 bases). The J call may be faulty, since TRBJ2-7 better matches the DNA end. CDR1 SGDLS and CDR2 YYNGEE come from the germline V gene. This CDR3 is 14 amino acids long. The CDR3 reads CASSQYGQPYEQYF. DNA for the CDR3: TGTGCCAGCAGTCAGTATGGACAGCCCTACGAGCAGTACTTC.

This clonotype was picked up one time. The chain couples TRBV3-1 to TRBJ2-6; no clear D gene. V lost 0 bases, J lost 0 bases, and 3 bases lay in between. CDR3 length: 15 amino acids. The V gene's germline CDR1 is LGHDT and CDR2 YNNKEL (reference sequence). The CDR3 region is CASSQDHSGANVLTF. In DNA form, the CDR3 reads TGTGCCAGCAGCCAAGATCACTCTGGGGCCAACGTCCTGACTTTC.

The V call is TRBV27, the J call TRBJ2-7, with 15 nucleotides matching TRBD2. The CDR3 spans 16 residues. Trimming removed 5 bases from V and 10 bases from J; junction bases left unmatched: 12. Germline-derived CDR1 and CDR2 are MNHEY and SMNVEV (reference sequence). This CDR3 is CASSTARTSGGASQYF. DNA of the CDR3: TGTGCCAGCAGTACCGCCCGGACTAGCGGGGGGGCCTCACAGTACTTC.

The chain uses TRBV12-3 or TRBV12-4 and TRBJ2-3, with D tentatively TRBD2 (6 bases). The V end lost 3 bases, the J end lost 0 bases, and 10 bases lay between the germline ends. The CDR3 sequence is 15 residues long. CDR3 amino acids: CASSFAGTSTDTQYF. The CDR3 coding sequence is TGTGCCAGCAGTTTCGCGGGGACTAGCACAGATACGCAGTATTTT.

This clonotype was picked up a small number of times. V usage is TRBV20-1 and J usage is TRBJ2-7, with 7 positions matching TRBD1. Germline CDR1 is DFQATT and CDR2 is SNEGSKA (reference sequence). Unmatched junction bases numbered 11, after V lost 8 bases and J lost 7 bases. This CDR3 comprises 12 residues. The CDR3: CSSRTGDQEQYF. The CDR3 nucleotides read TGCAGTTCCCGAACAGGGGATCAGGAGCAGTACTTC.

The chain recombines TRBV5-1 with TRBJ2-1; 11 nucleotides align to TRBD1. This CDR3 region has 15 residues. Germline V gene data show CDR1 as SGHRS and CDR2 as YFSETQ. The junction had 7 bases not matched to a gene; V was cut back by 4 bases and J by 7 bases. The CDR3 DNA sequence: TGCGCCAGCAGCACCCGGACAGGGGGCCAGAATGAGCAGTTCTTC. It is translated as CASSTRTGGQNEQFF.

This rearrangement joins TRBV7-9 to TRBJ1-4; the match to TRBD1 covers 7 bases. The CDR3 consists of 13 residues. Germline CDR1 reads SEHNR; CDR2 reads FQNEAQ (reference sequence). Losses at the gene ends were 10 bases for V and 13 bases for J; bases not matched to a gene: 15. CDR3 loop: CATSTGKGVGLFF. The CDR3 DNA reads TGTGCCACCTCGACAGGGAAGGGAGTAGGACTGTTTTTT. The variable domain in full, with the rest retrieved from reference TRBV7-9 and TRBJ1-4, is DTGVSQNPRHKITKRGQNVTFRCDPISEHNRLYWYRQTLGQGPEFLTYFQNEAQLEKSRLLSDRFSAERPKGSFSTLEIQRTEQGDSAMYLCATSTGKGVGLFFGSGTQLSVL.

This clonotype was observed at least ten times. In nucleotides, the CDR3 is TGCAGCGTTGATACGCTAGCGGAGAAGAGTTACCAAGAGACCCAGTACTTC. Translating it yields CSVDTLAEKSYQETQYF. The chain carries TRBV29-1 and TRBJ2-5, with TRBD2 matching over 7 bases. This CDR3 has 17 residues. Trimming cost V 3 bases and J 0 bases; bases outside gene matches: 13. The germline V gene encodes CDR1 SQVTM and CDR2 ANQGSEA.

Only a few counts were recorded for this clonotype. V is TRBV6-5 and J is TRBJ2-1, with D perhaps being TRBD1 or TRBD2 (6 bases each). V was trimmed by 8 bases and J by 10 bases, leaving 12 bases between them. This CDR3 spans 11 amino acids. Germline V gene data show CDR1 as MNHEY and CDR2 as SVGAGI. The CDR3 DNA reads TGTGCCAGCCGGAGGGGGGACGAGCAGTTCTTC. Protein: CASRRGDEQFF.

CDR3 residues: CASSQQSSTDTQYF. DNA for the CDR3: TGTGCCAGCAGCCAACAGTCCTCCACAGATACGCAGTATTTT. The chain links TRBV7-2 to TRBJ2-3; D remains ambiguous. The V gene lost 5 bases and the J gene lost 2 bases, with 11 bases spanning the gap. The CDR3 is 14 residues long. Germline loops: CDR1 SGHTA, CDR2 FQGNSA.

CDR3 protein: CAWSSQDNQPQHF. The CDR3 DNA is TGTGCCTGGAGTTCCCAGGACAATCAGCCCCAGCATTTT. The chain employs TRBV30 and TRBJ1-5; D unclear. Trimming took 2 bases from V and 3 from J, leaving 8 bases between them. Germline V lookup: CDR1 GTSNPN, CDR2 SVGIG (reference sequence). This CDR3 region has 13 residues.

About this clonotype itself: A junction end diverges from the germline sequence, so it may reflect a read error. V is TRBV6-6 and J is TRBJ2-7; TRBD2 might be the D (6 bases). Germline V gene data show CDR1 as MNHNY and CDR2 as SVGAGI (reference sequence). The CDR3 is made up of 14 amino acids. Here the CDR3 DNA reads TGTGCCAGCAGTGTCGGGGGTCCCTCCGACGAGCAGTACTTC. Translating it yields CASSVGGPSDEQYF.

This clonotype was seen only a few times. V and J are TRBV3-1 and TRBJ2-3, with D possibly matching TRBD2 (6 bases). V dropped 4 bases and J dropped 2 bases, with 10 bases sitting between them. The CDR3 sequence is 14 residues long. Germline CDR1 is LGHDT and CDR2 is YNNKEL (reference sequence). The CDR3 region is CASSPGLTTDTQYF. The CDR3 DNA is TGTGCCAGCAGCCCGGGACTCACCACAGATACGCAGTATTTT.